This T cell receptor beta chain was identified in a study of cytomegalovirus exposure and HLA in healthy donors. In the case of this clone: As yet, its antigen is unknown.

Regarding the study as a whole: One variant, a missense change in DCLRE1C, was linked in a later analysis to TCR beta V- and J-gene trimming. Researchers had no immune exposure information except CMV serostatus available. The study recorded over 150 TCR beta chains that were cytomegalovirus-associated. A highly shared variant cluster was judged a likely technical artifact.

Germline CDR1 and CDR2: SGHTA and FQGNSA. Trimming pared 6 bases from V and 3 bases from J, leaving 11 bases between. The CDR3 spans 14 residues. The study ran its PCR with 60 Vbeta and 13 Jbeta primers. The data were produced by immunoSEQ multiplex PCR, yet TCRdb's version contains in-frame clones alone and is incomplete. The sample shows some 120,000 clones, around 80% of them seen only once. The TCR sequence derives from a man under 40 in good health and CMV-seronegative. Material for sequencing was PBMCs. The chain has TRBV7-2 and TRBJ1-4, with D tentatively TRBD1 (5 bases). CDR3 sequence reads: CASRAGRSNEKLFF. The CDR3 coding sequence is TGTGCCAGCAGAGCAGGGAGGTCTAATGAAAAACTGTTTTTT.